Listed below are T cell receptor beta chains from one sample, sequenced in a study of cytomegalovirus exposure and HLA in healthy donors. Using immunoSEQ multiplex PCR, the repertoire was profiled, and TCRdb retains in-frame clones only, with some absent. This sample has more than 150,000 clones, with over 70% found just once. Specimen: PBMCs. These receptors all come from a man in his forties or fifties in good health and CMV-seropositive. The CDR3 runs from the conserved cysteine through the conserved F or W.

j_gene,v_gene,len,CDR3aa
TRBJ2-2,TRBV5-4,13,CASSAGGRGELFF
TRBJ2-3,TRBV19,15,CASSSSGGVKTTQYF
TRBJ2-1,TRBV6-6,15,CASSPRTSGGNEQFF
TRBJ2-2,TRBV7-8,18,CASSTPSSNRGFTGELFF
TRBJ1-5,TRBV4-1,16,CASSQVVITGDQPQHF
TRBJ1-5,TRBV19,18,CASSSPGGGGGRNQPQHF
TRBJ2-5,TRBV4-2,15,CASSQSPSPGETQYF
TRBJ1-1,TRBV10-3,14,CAISESGPNTEAFF
TRBJ1-1,TRBV19,11,CASSRTGEAFF
TRBJ2-3,TRBV5-1,15,CASSFLGGESDTQYF
TRBJ1-1,TRBV5-1,16,CASSPDRGSMNTEAFF
TRBJ2-7,TRBV4-2,13,CASSRGVRDEQYF
TRBJ1-5,TRBV27,14,CASSFRGLNQPQHF
TRBJ1-6,TRBV5-1,14,CASSLEPYNSPLHF
TRBJ1-1,TRBV6-5,15,CASSWATGAHTEAFF
TRBJ1-1,TRBV4-1,13,CASRVRVDTEAFF
TRBJ1-2,TRBV5-4,14,CASSGTQGNYGYTF
TRBJ1-2,TRBV14,15,CASSQDSQVPYGYTF
TRBJ1-2,TRBV5-4,15,CASSPGWDRGSGYTF
TRBJ2-3,TRBV19,15,CASSIPGTSRDTQYF
TRBJ1-2,TRBV7-2,14,CASSLQQGLYGYTF
TRBJ1-5,TRBV28,13,CASRPTGDQPQHF
TRBJ1-3,TRBV4-2,15,CASSHDRFSGNTIYF
TRBJ1-2,TRBV28,14,CASSLSTGASGYTF
TRBJ1-6,TRBV30,13,CALHVGGSSPLHF
TRBJ1-2,TRBV25-1,12,CASRRHLYGYTF
TRBJ1-3,TRBV13,16,CASSFGQGEAGNTIYF
TRBJ2-5,TRBV7-2,13,CASSLSRGETQYF
TRBJ2-2,TRBV5-1,13,CASRDQGSGELFF
TRBJ2-1,TRBV5-1,20,CASSLPETSGIFGSYNEQFF
TRBJ2-7,TRBV15,15,CATSRETGGPYEQYF
TRBJ2-1,TRBV28,17,CASDRVGLAGVVNEQFF
TRBJ1-3,TRBV30,16,CAWSVRGQGPGNTIYF
TRBJ2-7,TRBV5-1,14,CASSPGLAGLEQYF
TRBJ2-7,TRBV21-1,10,CARVKPEQYF
TRBJ2-1,TRBV9,17,CASSHSPGSSSYNEQFF
TRBJ1-2,TRBV4-3,13,CASSQELRYGYTF
TRBJ2-7,TRBV5-1,14,CASSVQKTSDEQYF
TRBJ1-1,TRBV5-1,14,CASSWGQGYTEAFF
TRBJ2-2,TRBV11-2,16,CASSPTTVSNTGELFF
TRBJ1-6,TRBV5-6,14,CASSRTGEDSPLHF
TRBJ2-1,TRBV28,15,CASRRLAIPNNEQFF
TRBJ1-2,TRBV30,15,CAWSWRDVPGDGYTF
TRBJ1-2,TRBV18,16,CASSPGTDLTNYGYTF
TRBJ1-1,TRBV27,13,CASSPRGLTEAFF
TRBJ1-5,TRBV10-2,15,CASSESWTGAQPQHF
TRBJ2-5,TRBV10-3,16,CAISEETSGRGETQYF
TRBJ1-4,TRBV5-6,16,CASSLAGTGGYEKLFF
TRBJ2-1,TRBV7-8,15,CASSQAGGTYNEQFF
TRBJ2-3,TRBV11-2,17,CASGGTGGFSATDTQYF